This T cell receptor (beta chain) was observed in a study of beta chain features in type 1 diabetes. cDNA synthesis used the whole RNA isolate, giving expressed TCRB sequences. TCRdb's table, derived via immunoSEQ multiplex PCR, lists solely in-frame clones and lacks some. Of under 400,000 clones listed, 14% were seen once; the top ten hold roughly 7%. Germline CDR1 and CDR2: SGHRS and YFSETQ. The V and J ends lost 3 bases and 10 bases respectively, with 16 bases between them. This CDR3 region has 13 residues. This TCR was recovered from a man aged 30-40 years in good health. The sequencing input was central memory CD4+ T cells from blood. The chain employs TRBV5-1 and TRBJ1-1; D perhaps matches TRBD1 (5 bases). CDR3 region: CASSSADRGRAFF. CDR3 bases: TGCGCCAGCAGCTCGGCCGATCGGGGGAGAGCTTTCTTT.